The rows below give T cell receptor beta chains drawn from one sample of a study of T cell changes during pregnancy in multiple sclerosis. Generated by immunoSEQ multiplex PCR, the TCRdb table keeps only in-frame clones and is missing some. The repertoire holds about 57,000 clones, around 93% seen once, with under 2% in the top ten. Sequenced here: peripheral blood, sampled after pregnancy. These TCRs come from a female donor with multiple sclerosis, enrolled in a pregnancy study. Both conserved end residues are part of each CDR3. The order of the fields is V gene, clone size, J gene, D gene, CDR3 DNA, CDR3 protein. A D gene is named only where the DNA matches it firmly. Clone size is not always given. Where it is, it says once, few, many or a class for expanded clones.

TRBV6-5	-	TRBJ1-1	TRBD1	TGTGCCAGCATCCGGGGAGGACAGGGAACTGAAGCTTTCTTT	CASIRGGQGTEAFF
TRBV7-9	-	TRBJ2-7	TRBD1	TGTGCCAGCAGCCCGTCGAGGGGGCTTAAACCCTACGAGCAGTACTTC	CASSPSRGLKPYEQYF
TRBV15	-	TRBJ1-5	-	TGTGCCACCAGCAGAGAACAACAGGGTGGTCAGCCCCAGCATTTT	CATSREQQGGQPQHF
TRBV27	once	TRBJ1-5	-	TGTGCCAGCAGTTGGGTCAGGGATGAACAGCCCCAGCATTTT	CASSWVRDEQPQHF
TRBV13	-	TRBJ2-1	-	TGTGCCAGCAGCATCATTGGGCTTGAGCAGTTCTTC	CASSIIGLEQFF
TRBV19	-	TRBJ2-6	-	TGTGCCAGTAGTATTGGGGGGGGCGCCAACGTCCTGACTTTC	CASSIGGGANVLTF
TRBV6-1	-	TRBJ2-1	TRBD2	TGTGCCAGCAGAGGGACTAGCGAAAAAAACAATGAGCAGTTCTTC	CASRGTSEKNNEQFF
TRBV7-3	-	TRBJ2-2	-	TGTGCCAGCAGCCTAGTCGCGGGACCCGGGGAGCTGTTTTTT	CASSLVAGPGELFF
TRBV6-6	-	TRBJ2-7	-	TGTGCCAGCAGTGAGGCACACCACTACGAGCAGTACTTC	CASSEAHHYEQYF
TRBV29-1	once	TRBJ2-7	-	TGCAGCGTTGAAGCGCCAGGGGCCTACGAGCAGTACTTC	CSVEAPGAYEQYF
TRBV4-2	-	TRBJ2-1	-	TGTGCCAGCAGCCAGTCAGCTAGCTCCTACAATGAGCAGTTCTTC	CASSQSASSYNEQFF
TRBV2	-	TRBJ2-2	-	TGTGCCAGCAGTGAGGTCCCGAGGGACACCGGGGAGCTGTTTTTT	CASSEVPRDTGELFF